This T cell receptor (beta chain) emerged from a study of T cells in Graves' hyperthyroidism and ophthalmopathy. Amplified regions were TCR beta CDR3 sequences from RNA transcripts. Initially, a first-round RT-PCR of the TCR CDR3 employed the HTBI primer set. TCRdb re-called the multiplex PCR reads with MiXCR, one entry per CDR3 protein. The table includes about 640,000 distinct CDR3 sequences, less than 25% detected once. This clonotype appeared a few times. The target antigen is unknown. Study observations and caveats: Most expanded thyroid clonotypes above 0.001 recurred in blood. Ophthalmopathy and stable hyperthyroidism were separated by a 13 V-J model.

CDR3 size: 16 residues. The germline V gene encodes CDR1 SGHTA and CDR2 FQGTGA. V shed 4 bases, J shed 6 bases, and the junction held 8 bases outside the gene matches. The sequencing input was blood. This chain uses TRBV7-3 with TRBJ2-1; 11 nucleotides agree with TRBD2. This receptor was obtained from a man younger than 40 with Graves' ophthalmopathy. The CDR3 region is CASSSPTSGSGNEQFF. The CDR3 bases are TGTGCCAGCAGCTCACCTACTAGCGGGAGTGGCAATGAGCAGTTCTTC.